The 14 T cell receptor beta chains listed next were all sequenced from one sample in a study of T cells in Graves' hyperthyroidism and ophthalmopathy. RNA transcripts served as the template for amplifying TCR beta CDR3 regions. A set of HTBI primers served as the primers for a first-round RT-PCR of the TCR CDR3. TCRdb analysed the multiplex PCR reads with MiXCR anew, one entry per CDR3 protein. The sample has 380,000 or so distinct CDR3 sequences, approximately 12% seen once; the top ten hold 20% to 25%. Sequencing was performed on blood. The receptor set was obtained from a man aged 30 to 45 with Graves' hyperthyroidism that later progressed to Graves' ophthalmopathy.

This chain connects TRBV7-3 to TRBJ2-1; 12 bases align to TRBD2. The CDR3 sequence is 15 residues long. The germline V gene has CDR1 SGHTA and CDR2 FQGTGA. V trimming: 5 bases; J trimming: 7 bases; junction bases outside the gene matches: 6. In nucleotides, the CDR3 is TGTGCCAGCAGCCGTCTAGCGGGGGGGGGGAATGAGCAGTTCTTC. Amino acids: CASSRLAGGGNEQFF. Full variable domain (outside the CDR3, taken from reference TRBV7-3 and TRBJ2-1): GAGVSQTPSNKVTEKGKYVELRCDPISGHTALYWYRQSLGQGPEFLIYFQGTGAADDSGLPNDRFFAVRPEGSVSTLKIQRTERGDSAVYLCASSRLAGGGNEQFFGPGTRLTVL.

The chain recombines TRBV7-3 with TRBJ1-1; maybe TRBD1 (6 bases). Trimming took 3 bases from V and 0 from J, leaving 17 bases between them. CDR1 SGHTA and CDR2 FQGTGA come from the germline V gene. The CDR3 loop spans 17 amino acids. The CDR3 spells CASSFRDKGWLNTEAFF. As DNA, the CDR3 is TGTGCCAGCAGCTTCCGGGACAAGGGGTGGTTGAACACTGAAGCTTTCTTT.

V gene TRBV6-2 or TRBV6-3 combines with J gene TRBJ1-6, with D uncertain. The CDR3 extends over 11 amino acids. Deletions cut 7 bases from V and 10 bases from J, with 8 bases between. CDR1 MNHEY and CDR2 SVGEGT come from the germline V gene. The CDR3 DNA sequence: TGTGCCAGCACGGAAAGGTCACCCCTCCACTTT. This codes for CASTERSPLHF.

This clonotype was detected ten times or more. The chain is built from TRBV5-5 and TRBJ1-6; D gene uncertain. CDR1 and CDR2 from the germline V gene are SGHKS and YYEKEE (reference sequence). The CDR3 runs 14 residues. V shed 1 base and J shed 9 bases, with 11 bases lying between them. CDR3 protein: CASSLTNRISPLHF. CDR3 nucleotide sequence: TGTGCCAGCAGCTTGACCAATCGGATTTCACCCCTCCACTTT.

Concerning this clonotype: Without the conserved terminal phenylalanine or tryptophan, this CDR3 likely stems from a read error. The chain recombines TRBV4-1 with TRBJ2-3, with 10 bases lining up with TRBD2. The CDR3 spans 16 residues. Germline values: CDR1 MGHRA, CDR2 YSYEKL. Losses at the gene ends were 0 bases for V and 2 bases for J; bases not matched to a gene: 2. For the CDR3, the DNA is TGCGCCAGCAGCCAAGAAGCGGGGGGGGACACAGATACGCAGTATTCT. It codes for CASSQEAGGDTDTQYS.

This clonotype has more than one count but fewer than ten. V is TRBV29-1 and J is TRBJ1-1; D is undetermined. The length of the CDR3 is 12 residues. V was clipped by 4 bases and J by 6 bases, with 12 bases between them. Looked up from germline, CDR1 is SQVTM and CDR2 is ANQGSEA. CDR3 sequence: CSVVGIGAEAFF. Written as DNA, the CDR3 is TGCAGCGTTGTGGGGATTGGCGCTGAAGCTTTCTTT. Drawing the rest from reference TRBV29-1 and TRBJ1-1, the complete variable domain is SAVISQKPSRDICQRGTSLTIQCQVDSQVTMMFWYRQQPGQSLTLIATANQGSEATYESGFVIDKFPISRPNLTFSTLTVSNMSPEDSSIYLCSVVGIGAEAFFGQGTRLTVV.

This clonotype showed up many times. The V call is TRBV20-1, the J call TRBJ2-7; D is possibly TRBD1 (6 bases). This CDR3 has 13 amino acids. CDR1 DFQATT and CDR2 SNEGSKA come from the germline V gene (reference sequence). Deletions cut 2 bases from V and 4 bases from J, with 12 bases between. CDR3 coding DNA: TGCAGTGCTAGACCAGGGGCTAGGTACGAGCAGTACTTC. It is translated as CSARPGARYEQYF.

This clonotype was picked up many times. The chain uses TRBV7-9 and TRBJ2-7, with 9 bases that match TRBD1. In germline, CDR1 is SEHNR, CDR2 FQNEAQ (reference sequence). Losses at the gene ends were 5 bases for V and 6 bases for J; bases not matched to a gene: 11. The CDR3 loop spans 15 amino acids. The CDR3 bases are TGTGCCAGCAGCCCAAGACAGGGGGTCGGTCTCGAGCAGTACTTC. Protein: CASSPRQGVGLEQYF.

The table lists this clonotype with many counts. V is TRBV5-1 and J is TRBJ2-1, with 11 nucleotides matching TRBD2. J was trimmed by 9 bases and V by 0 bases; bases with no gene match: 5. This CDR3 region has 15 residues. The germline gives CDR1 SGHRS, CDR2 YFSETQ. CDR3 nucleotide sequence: TGCGCCAGCAGCTTGGTTAGCGGGGGGGCCACTGAGCAGTTCTTC. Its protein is CASSLVSGGATEQFF. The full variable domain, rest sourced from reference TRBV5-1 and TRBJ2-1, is KAGVTQTPRYLIKTRGQQVTLSCSPISGHRSVSWYQQTPGQGLQFLFEYFSETQRNKGNFPGRFSGRQFSNSRSEMNVSTLELGDSALYLCASSLVSGGATEQFFGPGTRLTVL.

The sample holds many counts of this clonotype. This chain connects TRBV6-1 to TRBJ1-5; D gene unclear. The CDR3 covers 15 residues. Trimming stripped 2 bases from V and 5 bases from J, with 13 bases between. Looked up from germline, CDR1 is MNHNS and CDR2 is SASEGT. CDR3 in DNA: TGTGCCAGCAGTGAACCTTTGACGGCGCATCAGCCCCAGCATTTT. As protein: CASSEPLTAHQPQHF.

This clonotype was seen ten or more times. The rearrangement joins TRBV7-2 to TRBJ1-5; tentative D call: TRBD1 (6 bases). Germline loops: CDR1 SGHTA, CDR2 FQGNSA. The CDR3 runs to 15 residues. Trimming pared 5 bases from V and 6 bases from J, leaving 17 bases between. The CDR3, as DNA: TGTGCCAGCAGCCAAACTGGGGGGGCCTTTCAGCCCCAGCATTTT. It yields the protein CASSQTGGAFQPQHF.

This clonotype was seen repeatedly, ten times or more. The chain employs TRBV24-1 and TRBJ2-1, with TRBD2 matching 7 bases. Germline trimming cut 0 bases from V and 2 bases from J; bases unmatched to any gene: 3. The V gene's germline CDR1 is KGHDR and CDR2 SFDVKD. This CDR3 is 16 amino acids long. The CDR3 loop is CATSDLGGDPYNEQFF. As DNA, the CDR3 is TGTGCCACCAGTGATTTGGGGGGGGATCCCTACAATGAGCAGTTCTTC.

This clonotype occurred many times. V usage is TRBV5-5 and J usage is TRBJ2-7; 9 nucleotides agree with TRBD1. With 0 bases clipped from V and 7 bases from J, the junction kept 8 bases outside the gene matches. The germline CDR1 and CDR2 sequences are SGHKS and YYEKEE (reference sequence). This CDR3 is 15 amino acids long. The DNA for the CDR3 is TGTGCCAGCAGCTTGGGACAGGGGGAGTCGAGGGAGCAGTACTTC. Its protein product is CASSLGQGESREQYF.

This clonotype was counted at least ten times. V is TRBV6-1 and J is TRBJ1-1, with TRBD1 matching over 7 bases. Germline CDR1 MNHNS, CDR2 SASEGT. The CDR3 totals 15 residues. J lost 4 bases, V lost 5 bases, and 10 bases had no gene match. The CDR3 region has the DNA TGTGCCAGCAGTACAGGGACAGCCAGGGGCACTGAAGCTTTCTTT. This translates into CASSTGTARGTEAFF.